These 3 T cell receptor beta chains came from one sample sequenced in a study of beta chain features in type 1 diabetes. The isolated RNA, all of it, was reverse transcribed, so expressed TCRB transcripts were what got sequenced. The repertoire was sequenced with immunoSEQ multiplex PCR; TCRdb's copy has only in-frame clones and lacks some. The table lists 20,000 to 25,000 clones, 50% to 70% of them singletons. No antigens are known for them. The study, taken as a whole, reports: TCRB CDR3 length was moderately but significantly reduced in all four CD4+ subsets of Type 1 diabetes patients.

Sequenced sample: stem cell memory CD4+ T cells from blood. The receptors originated from a man younger than 30 with type 1 diabetes.

This clone appeared a single time. The chain joins TRBV4-1 to TRBJ1-2, with TRBD1 identical over 8 bases. J was trimmed by 3 bases and V by 3 bases; bases with no gene match: 15. CDR3 length equals 18 residues. Germline assignment: CDR1 MGHRA and CDR2 YSYEKL. Here the CDR3 reads CASSQMKVKDRDDYGYTF. In DNA form, the CDR3 reads TGCGCCAGCAGCCAGATGAAAGTAAAGGACAGGGACGACTATGGCTACACCTTC.

This clone appeared a few times. The V call is TRBV28, the J call TRBJ1-2; 8 bases are a match to TRBD1. V lost 6 bases, J lost 7 bases, and 10 bases stayed unmatched. CDR3 length: 14 residues. CDR1 is MDHEN, CDR2 SYDVKM, per germline. The CDR3 coding sequence is TGTGCCAGCAGCCTCACGACAGGGACAGGTGGCTACACCTTC. Amino acid sequence: CASSLTTGTGGYTF.

This clone was seen more than once but under ten times. This rearrangement joins TRBV2 to TRBJ1-3; 9 bases fit TRBD1. The CDR3 contains 14 residues. Germline V CDR1 and CDR2: SNHLY, FYNNEI. Unmatched junction bases numbered 6, after V lost 6 bases and J lost 6 bases. The CDR3 sequence is CASRGTGFENTIYF. DNA for the CDR3: TGTGCCAGCAGGGGGACAGGGTTCGAAAACACCATATATTTT.